The rows below give T cell receptor beta chains drawn from one sample of a study of identical twins. TCRdb analysed the 5' RACE reads with MiXCR anew, one entry per CDR3 protein. The sample has hundreds of thousands of distinct CDR3 sequences, 15% to 20% seen once. A further study also used this sample, focusing on T cells expressing NK-cell markers.

The sample comprised PBMCs. The receptors stem from a woman between 18 and 29 years old in good health. CDR3s include the opening cysteine and the closing phenylalanine or tryptophan. The order of the fields is J gene, D gene, clone size, V gene, CDR3 protein, CDR3 DNA. A D gene is named only where the DNA matches it firmly. The size entry is marked missing in some rows and otherwise reads once, few, many or a size class.

TRBJ2-7 TRBD2 - TRBV15 CATSGGLDYEQYF TGTGCCACCAGCGGTGGACTAGACTACGAGCAGTACTTC
TRBJ2-7 - - TRBV29-1 CSVEDQTYEQYF TGCAGCGTTGAAGATCAGACCTACGAGCAGTACTTC
TRBJ2-7 - - TRBV20-1 CSASTRVYEQYF TGCAGTGCTTCCACCAGGGTCTACGAGCAGTACTTC
TRBJ2-7 TRBD2 few TRBV20-1 CSANLAGVREQYF TGCAGTGCTAACCTAGCGGGAGTTCGGGAGCAGTACTTC
TRBJ2-3 - few TRBV3-1 CASSQDLEGDRTDTQYF TGTGCCAGCAGCCAAGATCTTGAGGGAGACAGGACAGATACGCAGTATTTT
TRBJ2-1 - - TRBV7-8 CASSSSRDVGDRFF TGTGCCAGCAGCTCCAGTCGGGACGTGGGTGATCGGTTCTTC
TRBJ2-3 - - TRBV20-1 CSAPIGSRMTDTQYF TGCAGTGCCCCAATCGGATCCCGGATGACAGATACGCAGTATTTT
TRBJ2-3 - many TRBV12-3/TRBV12-4 CACRDSRQGDTQYF TGTGCCTGCAGGGACTCCCGGCAAGGAGATACGCAGTATTTT
TRBJ2-6 - - TRBV25-1 CASSESGSGANVLTF TGTGCCAGCAGTGAATCGGGCTCTGGGGCCAACGTCCTGACTTTC
TRBJ2-1 - few TRBV7-2 CASSFADSSYNEQFF TGTGCCAGCAGTTTCGCCGACAGCTCCTACAATGAGCAGTTCTTC
TRBJ2-7 TRBD2 - TRBV7-3 CASSPPPGGGRFYEQYF TGTGCCAGCAGCCCCCCGCCGGGAGGGGGTCGCTTCTACGAGCAGTACTTC
TRBJ2-1 - - TRBV6-5 CASSFGTPYNEQFF TGTGCCAGCAGTTTCGGGACCCCCTACAATGAGCAGTTCTTC
TRBJ2-1 - few TRBV5-1 CASSLEGLEYNEQFF TGCGCCAGCAGCTTGGAGGGACTCGAGTACAATGAGCAGTTCTTC
TRBJ2-1 - few TRBV29-1 CSVAPWGNNEQFF TGCAGCGTGGCTCCCTGGGGGAACAATGAGCAGTTCTTC
TRBJ2-7 TRBD1 few TRBV20-1 CSARDTGAAREQYF TGCAGTGCTAGAGATACAGGGGCTGCAAGGGAGCAGTACTTC
TRBJ2-3 - few TRBV24-1 CATSESPGATDTQYF TGTGCCACCAGTGAGTCCCCGGGGGCCACAGATACGCAGTATTTT
TRBJ2-1 TRBD1 - TRBV12-3/TRBV12-4 CASTLNPGGNPYNEQFF TGTGCCAGCACCTTAAACCCAGGGGGCAATCCCTACAATGAGCAGTTCTTC
TRBJ2-1 TRBD2 few TRBV6-6 CATERGPYNEQFF TGTGCCACCGAGCGGGGACCCTACAATGAGCAGTTCTTC
TRBJ2-7 TRBD2 - TRBV10-3 CAISELNLAGGSYEQYF TGTGCCATCAGTGAGTTGAATCTAGCGGGAGGTTCCTACGAGCAGTACTTC
TRBJ2-5 - few TRBV7-8 CASSSNSGTPGETQYF TGTGCCAGCAGCTCGAACTCCGGGACCCCGGGAGAGACCCAGTACTTC
TRBJ2-2 TRBD2 few TRBV7-9 CASSFFSGNGETGELFF TGTGCCAGCAGCTTTTTTAGCGGGAACGGGGAAACCGGGGAGCTGTTTTTT